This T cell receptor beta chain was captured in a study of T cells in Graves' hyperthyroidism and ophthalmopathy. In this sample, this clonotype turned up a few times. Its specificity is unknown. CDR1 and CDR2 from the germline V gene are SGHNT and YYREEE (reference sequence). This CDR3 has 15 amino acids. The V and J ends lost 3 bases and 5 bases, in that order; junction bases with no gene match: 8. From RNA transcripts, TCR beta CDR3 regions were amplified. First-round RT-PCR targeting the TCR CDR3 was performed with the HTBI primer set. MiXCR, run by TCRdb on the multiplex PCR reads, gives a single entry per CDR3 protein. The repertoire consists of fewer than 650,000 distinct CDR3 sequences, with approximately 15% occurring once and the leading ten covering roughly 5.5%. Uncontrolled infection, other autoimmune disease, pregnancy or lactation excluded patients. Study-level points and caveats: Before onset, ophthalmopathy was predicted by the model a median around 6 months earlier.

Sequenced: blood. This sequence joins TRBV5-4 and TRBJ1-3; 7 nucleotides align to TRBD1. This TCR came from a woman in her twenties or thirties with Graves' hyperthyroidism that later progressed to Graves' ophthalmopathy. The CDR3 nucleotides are TGTGCCAGCAGCTACGACGGACAGGTCCGAAACACCATATATTTT. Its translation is CASSYDGQVRNTIYF. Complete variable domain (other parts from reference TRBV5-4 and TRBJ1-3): ETGVTQSPTHLIKTRGQQVTLRCSSQSGHNTVSWYQQALGQGPQFIFQYYREEENGRGNFPPRFSGLQFPNYSSELNVNALELDDSALYLCASSYDGQVRNTIYFGEGSWLTVV.